The sequence of this TCR beta chain was determined in a study of OX40 agonist ivuxolimab in advanced cancers. Overall study context: A male proportion of approximately 83% was recorded, with mean age around 64 years and range about 23 to 90. There were three patients with partial responses, one having hepatocellular carcinoma and two cutaneous melanoma. Study outcomes and limitations: On average, CD8+ T cells had more expanded clones than CD4+.

For this clone: Its target is not known.

Repertoires were generated with immunoSEQ multiplex PCR, while TCRdb's copy carries only in-frame clones and drops some. The sample includes tens of thousands of clones, around 90% of them seen just once. Trimming stripped 3 bases from V and 3 bases from J, with 12 bases between. Germline V lookup: CDR1 LNHDA, CDR2 SQIVND (reference sequence). This CDR3 region has 14 residues. V and J are TRBV19 and TRBJ2-7; possibly TRBD1 for D (6 bases). Sample: CD4+ or CD8+ T cells sorted from blood, taken in a trial of the OX40 agonist ivuxolimab. This TCR derives from an adult with an advanced solid tumor such as melanoma, head and neck, liver or kidney cancer. This chain's CDR3 is CASSIRGSLYEQYF. The CDR3 nucleotides read TGTGCCAGTAGTATCAGGGGTTCCCTCTACGAGCAGTACTTC.